The T cell receptor beta chain described here comes from a study of blood T cell repertoires in COVID-19. Overall study: T cells, B-cell-depleted T cells, or PBMCs provided the cDNA or gDNA that served as material.

This clone was seen once. Some clones are missing from TCRdb's copy, which holds only in-frame ones; the method was immunoSEQ multiplex PCR. The sample lists about 260,000 clones; about 83% were seen once. Germline V gene lookup returns CDR1 SGDLS and CDR2 YYNGEE. The germline V and J ends were trimmed by 0 bases and 4 bases, with 16 bases remaining between them. CDR3 size: 16 residues. The clonotype was recovered from a woman aged 40 to 50 who had recovered from COVID-19. The sequenced sample consisted of peripheral blood. V gene TRBV9 combines with J gene TRBJ1-1; D not resolved. CDR3 in DNA: TGTGCCAGCAGCGTAGACCCAGCCCCGGGTGGCACTGAAGCTTTCTTT. This gives the protein CASSVDPAPGGTEAFF. Full variable domain (rest looked up from reference TRBV9 and TRBJ1-1): DSGVTQTPKHLITATGQRVTLRCSPRSGDLSVYWYQQSLDQGLQFLIQYYNGEERAKGNILERFSAQQFPDLHSELNLSSLELGDSALYFCASSVDPAPGGTEAFFGQGTRLTVV.